Each of the 8 T cell receptor beta chains below was sequenced from the same sample in a study of blood T cell repertoires in COVID-19. Data came from immunoSEQ multiplex PCR; TCRdb stores just in-frame clones and leaves some out. The sample has approximately 200,000 clones; roughly 84% are singletons. Sequenced material: PBMCs or T cells enriched from blood (not recorded which). The receptor set was obtained from a man younger than 45 in a cohort exposed to, infected with or recovered from COVID-19 (not recorded which).

The J gene is TRBJ1-5, the V gene TRBV21-1. TRBV21-1 is recorded as a pseudogene. The CDR3 is 17 amino acids. The CDR3 is CASSEMGTAYSNQPQHF. The DNA for the CDR3 is TGTGCCAGCAGCGAAATGGGGACTGCCTATAGCAATCAGCCCCAGCATTTT.

This clone was seen a handful of times. This chain uses TRBV12-3 or TRBV12-4 with TRBJ1-2; 8 bases agree with TRBD1. Unmatched junction bases numbered 6, after V lost 6 bases and J lost 6 bases. The CDR3 consists of 13 residues. CDR3 nucleotide sequence: TGTGCCAGCAGGCCAGGGGGCGCCCATGGCTACACCTTC. The encoded protein is CASRPGGAHGYTF.

This chain joins TRBV19 and TRBJ2-1; tentatively, D is TRBD1 (5 bases). The V and J ends lost 3 bases and 0 bases respectively, with 9 bases between them. Germline CDR1 reads LNHDA; CDR2 reads SQIVND (reference sequence). This CDR3 has 15 amino acids. The CDR3 loop is CASSMDISSYNEQFF. CDR3 bases: TGTGCCAGTAGTATGGACATTAGCTCCTACAATGAGCAGTTCTTC.

This chain joins TRBV24-1 and TRBJ2-3, with 8 bases matching TRBD2. CDR3 size: 14 residues. J was trimmed by 0 bases and V by 7 bases; bases with no gene match: 2. Germline-derived CDR1 and CDR2 are KGHDR and SFDVKD. For the CDR3, the DNA is TGTGCCACCAGCGGGAGGGTTAGCACAGATACGCAGTATTTT. Its translation: CATSGRVSTDTQYF.

This chain connects TRBV19 to TRBJ2-6; D not resolved. This CDR3 has 14 residues. Germline CDR1 is LNHDA and CDR2 is SQIVND (reference sequence). Trimming pared 5 bases from V and 0 bases from J, leaving 5 bases between. CDR3 DNA: TGTGCCAGTAGTCTCCTCTCTGGGGCCAACGTCCTGACTTTC. Its protein is CASSLLSGANVLTF. Full variable domain (rest looked up from reference TRBV19 and TRBJ2-6): DGGITQSPKYLFRKEGQNVTLSCEQNLNHDAMYWYRQDPGQGLRLIYYSQIVNDFQKGDIAEGYSVSREKKESFPLTVTSAQKNPTAFYLCASSLLSGANVLTFGAGSRLTVL.

The CDR3 reads CASSGQGDQPQHF. Written as DNA, the CDR3 is TGTGCCAGCAGCGGACAGGGGGATCAGCCCCAGCATTTT. The chain is built from TRBV2 and TRBJ1-5, with 10 bases matching TRBD1. The CDR3 runs to 13 residues. With V trimmed by 6 bases and J by 5 bases, 1 base remained unmatched. Germline values: CDR1 SNHLY, CDR2 FYNNEI.

This clone was detected once. The chain uses TRBV7-9 and TRBJ2-7, with TRBD1 identical over 11 bases. CDR1 is SEHNR, CDR2 FQNEAQ, per germline (reference sequence). J lost 4 bases, V lost 2 bases, and 4 bases had no gene match. This CDR3 is built from 15 residues. CDR3: CASSLPGQGGYEQYF. The CDR3 coding sequence is TGTGCCAGCAGCTTACCGGGACAGGGGGGATACGAGCAGTACTTC.

The chain recombines TRBV4-3 with TRBJ2-5, with D tentatively TRBD2 (6 bases). There are 17 residues in the CDR3. Trimming took 0 bases from V and 5 from J, leaving 19 bases between them. Germline V gene lookup returns CDR1 LGHNA and CDR2 YSLEER. CDR3 protein: CASSQDPNLGGSETQYF. The CDR3 DNA reads TGCGCCAGCAGCCAAGATCCGAATTTAGGAGGGTCGGAGACCCAGTACTTC.